The clone carrying this T cell receptor beta chain was seen at least ten times. This table comes from immunoSEQ multiplex PCR, and its TCRdb copy is limited to in-frame clones, with some not included. The table includes approximately 190,000 clones, 75% to 90% detected once. These data are taken from a study of blood T cell repertoires in COVID-19. This TCR was recovered from a woman between 35 and 50 years old with acute or convalescent COVID-19. Sequencing input: peripheral blood.

The CDR3 reads CAREMTGATEAFF. CDR3 nucleotides: TGTGCCAGGGAAATGACAGGGGCCACTGAAGCTTTCTTT. This chain connects TRBV2 to TRBJ1-1; 8 positions match TRBD1. The length of the CDR3 is 13 residues. V was pared by 9 bases and J by 4 bases, with 7 bases of the junction left unmatched. Germline V gives CDR1 SNHLY, CDR2 FYNNEI.